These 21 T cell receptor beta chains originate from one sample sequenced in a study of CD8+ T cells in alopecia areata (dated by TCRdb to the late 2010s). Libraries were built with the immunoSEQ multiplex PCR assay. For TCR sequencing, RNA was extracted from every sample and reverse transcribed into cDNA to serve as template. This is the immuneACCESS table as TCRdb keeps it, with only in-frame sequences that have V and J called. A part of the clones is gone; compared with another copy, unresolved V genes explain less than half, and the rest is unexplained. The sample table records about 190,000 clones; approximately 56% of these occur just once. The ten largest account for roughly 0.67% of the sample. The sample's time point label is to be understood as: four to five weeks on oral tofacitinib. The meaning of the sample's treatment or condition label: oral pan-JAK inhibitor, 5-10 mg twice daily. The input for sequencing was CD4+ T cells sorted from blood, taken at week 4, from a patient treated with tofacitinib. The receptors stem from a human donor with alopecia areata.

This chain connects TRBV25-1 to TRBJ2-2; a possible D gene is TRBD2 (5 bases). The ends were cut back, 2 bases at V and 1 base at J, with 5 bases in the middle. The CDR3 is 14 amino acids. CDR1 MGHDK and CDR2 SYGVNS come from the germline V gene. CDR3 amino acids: CASSEAGNTGELFF. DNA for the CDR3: TGTGCCAGCAGTGAAGCGGGGAACACCGGGGAGCTGTTTTTT.

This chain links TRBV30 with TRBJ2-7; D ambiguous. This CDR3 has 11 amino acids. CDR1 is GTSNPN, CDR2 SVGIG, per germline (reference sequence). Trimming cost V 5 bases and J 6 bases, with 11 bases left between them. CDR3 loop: CAWSYSFEQYF. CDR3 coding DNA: TGTGCCTGGTCGTACTCTTTCGAGCAGTACTTC.

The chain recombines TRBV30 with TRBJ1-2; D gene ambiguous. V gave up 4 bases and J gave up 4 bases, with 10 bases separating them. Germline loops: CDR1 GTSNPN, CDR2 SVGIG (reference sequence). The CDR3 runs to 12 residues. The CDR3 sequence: CAWTRDLYGYTF. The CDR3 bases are TGTGCCTGGACGCGGGATCTCTATGGCTACACCTTC.

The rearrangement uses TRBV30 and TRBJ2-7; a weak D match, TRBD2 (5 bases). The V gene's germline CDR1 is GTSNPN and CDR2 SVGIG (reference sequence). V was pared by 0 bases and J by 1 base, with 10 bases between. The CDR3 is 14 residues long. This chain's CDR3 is CAWSVSEVSYEQYF. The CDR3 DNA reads TGTGCCTGGAGTGTGTCGGAGGTATCCTACGAGCAGTACTTC. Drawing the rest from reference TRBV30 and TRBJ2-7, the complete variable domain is SQTIHQWPATLVQPVGSPLSLECTVEGTSNPNLYWYRQAAGRGLQLLFYSVGIGQISSEVPQNLSASRPQDRQFILSSKKLLLSDSGFYLCAWSVSEVSYEQYFGPGTRLTVT.

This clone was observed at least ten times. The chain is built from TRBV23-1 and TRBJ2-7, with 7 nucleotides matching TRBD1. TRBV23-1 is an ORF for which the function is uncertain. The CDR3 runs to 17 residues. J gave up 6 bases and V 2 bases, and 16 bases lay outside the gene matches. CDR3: CASSQPFGDRPAGEQYF. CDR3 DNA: TGCGCCAGCAGTCAACCTTTCGGGGACAGACCAGCAGGCGAGCAGTACTTC.

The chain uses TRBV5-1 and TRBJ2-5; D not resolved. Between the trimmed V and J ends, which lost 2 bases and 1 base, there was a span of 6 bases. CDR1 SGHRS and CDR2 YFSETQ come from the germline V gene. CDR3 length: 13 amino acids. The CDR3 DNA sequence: TGCGCCAGCAGCTTCTACTCCCAAGAGACCCAGTACTTC. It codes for CASSFYSQETQYF.

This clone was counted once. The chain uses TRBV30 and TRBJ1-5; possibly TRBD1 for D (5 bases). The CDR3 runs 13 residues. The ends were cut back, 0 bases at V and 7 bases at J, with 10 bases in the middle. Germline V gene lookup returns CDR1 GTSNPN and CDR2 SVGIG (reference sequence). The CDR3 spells CAWSVPAGQPQHF. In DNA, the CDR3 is TGTGCCTGGAGTGTACCAGCAGGGCAGCCCCAGCATTTT.

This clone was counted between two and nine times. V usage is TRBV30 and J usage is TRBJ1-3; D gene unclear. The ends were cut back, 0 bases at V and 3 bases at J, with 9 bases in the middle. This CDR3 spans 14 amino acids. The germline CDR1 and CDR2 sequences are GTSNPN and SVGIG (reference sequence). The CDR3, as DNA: TGTGCCTGGAGTGTAAGGACTCTTGGAAACACCATATATTTT. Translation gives CAWSVRTLGNTIYF.

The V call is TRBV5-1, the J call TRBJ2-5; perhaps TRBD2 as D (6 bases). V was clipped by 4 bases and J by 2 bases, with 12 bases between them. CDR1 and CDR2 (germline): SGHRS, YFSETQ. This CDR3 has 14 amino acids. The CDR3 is CASSPGDFQETQYF. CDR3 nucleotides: TGCGCCAGCAGCCCTGGGGACTTTCAAGAGACCCAGTACTTC.

CDR3 sequence (DNA): TGCAGCGTCGCCCGGACTAGCGGCAATGAGCAGTTCTTC. This translates into CSVARTSGNEQFF. This rearrangement joins TRBV29-1 to TRBJ2-1; 10 bases are shared with TRBD2. Unmatched junction bases numbered 5, after V lost 6 bases and J lost 6 bases. The germline gives CDR1 SQVTM, CDR2 ANQGSEA. The CDR3 spans 13 residues.

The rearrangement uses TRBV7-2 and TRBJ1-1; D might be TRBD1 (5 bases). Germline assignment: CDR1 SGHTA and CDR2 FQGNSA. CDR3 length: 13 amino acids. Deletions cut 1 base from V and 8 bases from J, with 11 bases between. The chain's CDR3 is CASSLGGAWEAFF. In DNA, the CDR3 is TGTGCCAGCAGCTTAGGTGGGGCGTGGGAAGCTTTCTTT.

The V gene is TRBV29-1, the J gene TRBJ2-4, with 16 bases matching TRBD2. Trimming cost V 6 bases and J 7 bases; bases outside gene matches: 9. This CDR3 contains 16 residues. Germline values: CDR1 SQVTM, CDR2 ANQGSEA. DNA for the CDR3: TGCAGCGTAGGCGGGACTAGCGGGAGGGCCTTGAACATTCAGTACTTC. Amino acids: CSVGGTSGRALNIQYF.

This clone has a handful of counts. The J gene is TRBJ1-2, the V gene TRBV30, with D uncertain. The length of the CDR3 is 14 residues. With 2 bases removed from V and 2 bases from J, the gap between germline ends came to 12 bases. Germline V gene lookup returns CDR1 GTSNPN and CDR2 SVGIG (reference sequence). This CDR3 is CAWSFTGYNYGYTF. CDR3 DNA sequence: TGTGCCTGGAGTTTTACGGGCTACAACTATGGCTACACCTTC.

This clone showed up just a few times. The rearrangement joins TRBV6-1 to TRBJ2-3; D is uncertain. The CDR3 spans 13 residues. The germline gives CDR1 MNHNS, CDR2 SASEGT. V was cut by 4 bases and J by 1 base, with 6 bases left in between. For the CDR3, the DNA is TGTGCCAGCAGTGCTACCGGCACAGATACGCAGTATTTT. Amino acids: CASSATGTDTQYF.

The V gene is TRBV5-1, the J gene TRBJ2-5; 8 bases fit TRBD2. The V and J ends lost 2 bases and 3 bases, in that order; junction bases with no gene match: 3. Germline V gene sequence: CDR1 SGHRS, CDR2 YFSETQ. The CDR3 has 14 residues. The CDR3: CASSFGGAKETQYF. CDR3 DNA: TGCGCCAGCAGCTTCGGGGGGGCGAAAGAGACCCAGTACTTC.

The CDR3 loop is CATSREAGYTGELFF. The CDR3 coding sequence is TGTGCCACCAGCAGAGAGGCAGGGTACACCGGGGAGCTGTTTTTT. This chain joins TRBV15 and TRBJ2-2; TRBD1 might be the D (5 bases). Germline V gives CDR1 LNHNV, CDR2 YYDKDF (reference sequence). Deletions cut 0 bases from V and 3 bases from J, with 8 bases between. This CDR3 is 15 amino acids long.

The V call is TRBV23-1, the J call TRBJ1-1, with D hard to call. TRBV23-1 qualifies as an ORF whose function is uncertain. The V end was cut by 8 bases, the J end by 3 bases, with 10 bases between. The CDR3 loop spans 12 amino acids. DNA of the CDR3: TGCGCCAGCCCTCAGGTTTACACTGAAGCTTTCTTT. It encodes CASPQVYTEAFF.

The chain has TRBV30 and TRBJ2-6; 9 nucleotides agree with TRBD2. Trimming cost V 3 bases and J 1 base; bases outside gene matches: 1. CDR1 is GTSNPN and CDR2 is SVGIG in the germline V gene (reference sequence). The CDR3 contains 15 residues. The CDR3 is CAWRAGGSGANVLTF. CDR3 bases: TGTGCCTGGAGGGCGGGAGGGTCTGGGGCCAACGTCCTGACTTTC. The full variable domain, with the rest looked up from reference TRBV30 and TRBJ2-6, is SQTIHQWPATLVQPVGSPLSLECTVEGTSNPNLYWYRQAAGRGLQLLFYSVGIGQISSEVPQNLSASRPQDRQFILSSKKLLLSDSGFYLCAWRAGGSGANVLTFGAGSRLTVL.

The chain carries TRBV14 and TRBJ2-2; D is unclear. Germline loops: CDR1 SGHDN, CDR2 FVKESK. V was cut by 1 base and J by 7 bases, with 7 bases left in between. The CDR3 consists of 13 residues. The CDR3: CASSQVVVGELFF. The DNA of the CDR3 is TGTGCCAGCAGCCAAGTTGTAGTCGGGGAGCTGTTTTTT.

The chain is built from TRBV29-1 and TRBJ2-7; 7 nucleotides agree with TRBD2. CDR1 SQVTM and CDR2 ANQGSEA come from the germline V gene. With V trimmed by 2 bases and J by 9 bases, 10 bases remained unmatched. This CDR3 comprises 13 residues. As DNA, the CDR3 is TGCAGCGTTGAAAGCGGGACTACCATCACGCAGTACTTC. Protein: CSVESGTTITQYF.

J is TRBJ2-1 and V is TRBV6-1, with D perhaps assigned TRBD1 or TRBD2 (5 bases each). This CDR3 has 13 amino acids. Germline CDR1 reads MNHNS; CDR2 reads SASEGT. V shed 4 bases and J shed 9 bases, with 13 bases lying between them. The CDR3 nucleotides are TGTGCCAGCAGTGTCAGGGACGGGTTTGAGCAGTTCTTC. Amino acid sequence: CASSVRDGFEQFF.